Below, 20 T cell receptor beta chains from the same sample are listed, as sequenced in a study of T cells after yellow fever vaccination. Via MiXCR, TCRdb re-called the 5' RACE reads, giving one row per CDR3 protein. The sample has nearly 300,000 distinct CDR3 sequences, 7.5% to 9% seen once. The sample consisted of CD4+ T cells sorted from PBMCs, taken 5 days after the yellow fever booster vaccination. These receptor sequences come from a man younger than 35 who received the YFV17D yellow fever vaccine.

The J gene is TRBJ2-2, the V gene TRBV11-2; 7 bases are shared with TRBD1. After removal of 5 bases from V and 1 base from J, the junction contained 10 bases not matched to a gene. Germline V gives CDR1 SGHAT, CDR2 FQNNGV. There are 17 residues in the CDR3. CDR3: CASSTYTGTVNTGELFF. CDR3 DNA sequence: TGTGCCAGCAGCACATACACCGGGACAGTGAACACCGGGGAGCTGTTTTTT.

This clonotype was recorded many times. The chain uses TRBV18 and TRBJ1-2, with D uncertain. From germline, CDR1 is KGHSH and CDR2 LQKENI. Trimming removed 3 bases at V and 3 bases at J, with 8 bases between. The CDR3 extends over 13 amino acids. CDR3 residues: CASSPTLHYGYTF. The CDR3 DNA reads as TGTGCCAGCTCACCGACTCTACACTATGGCTACACCTTC.

This clonotype was detected a few times. The V call is TRBV20-1, the J call TRBJ2-3; 9 nucleotides match TRBD2. The germline V gene encodes CDR1 DFQATT and CDR2 SNEGSKA (reference sequence). This CDR3 has 14 residues. CDR3: CSGGLAGRTDTQYF. CDR3 DNA: TGCAGCGGGGGGCTAGCGGGGAGAACAGATACGCAGTATTTT.

The chain recombines TRBV6-6 with TRBJ1-4, with D tentatively TRBD1 (5 bases). Trimming pared 7 bases from V and 8 bases from J, leaving 17 bases between. The germline V gene has CDR1 MNHNY and CDR2 SVGAGI (reference sequence). The CDR3 sequence is 14 residues long. The CDR3 coding sequence is TGTGCCAGCATGCGCCAGGGTCTTGGGGAAAAACTGTTTTTT. As protein: CASMRQGLGEKLFF.

This clonotype turned up a few times. The rearrangement joins TRBV18 to TRBJ1-1, with D perhaps TRBD1 (6 bases). CDR1 and CDR2 (germline): KGHSH, LQKENI. The CDR3 runs to 14 residues. V shed 4 bases and J shed 4 bases, with 13 bases lying between them. Here the CDR3 reads CASSLGTSGTEAFF. The CDR3 nucleotides are TGTGCCAGCTCACTAGGGACATCCGGCACTGAAGCTTTCTTT.

Only a few counts were recorded for this clonotype. The CDR3 loop reads CSARDGSPGLRTEQYF. CDR3 nucleotides: TGCAGTGCTAGAGATGGGTCCCCAGGACTCCGAACCGAGCAGTACTTC. The V gene is TRBV20-1, the J gene TRBJ2-7; D perhaps matches TRBD2 (5 bases). This CDR3 spans 16 amino acids. Germline lookup yields CDR1 DFQATT and CDR2 SNEGSKA (reference sequence). V was pared by 0 bases and J by 6 bases, with 21 bases between.

This clonotype has a handful of counts. The J gene is TRBJ1-1, the V gene TRBV20-1; tentatively, D is TRBD1 (5 bases). V was cut by 2 bases and J by 10 bases, with 11 bases left in between. The CDR3 covers 11 residues. In germline, CDR1 is DFQATT, CDR2 SNEGSKA (reference sequence). CDR3: CSARPGTRAFF. The CDR3 DNA sequence: TGCAGTGCTAGACCTGGGACTCGAGCTTTCTTT.

This chain joins TRBV28 and TRBJ2-3, with D tentatively TRBD2 (6 bases). CDR1 and CDR2 (germline): MDHEN, SYDVKM. This CDR3 spans 13 amino acids. V was cut by 8 bases and J by 3 bases, with 12 bases left in between. Here the CDR3 reads CASGLRGTDTQYF. The CDR3 nucleotides are TGTGCCAGCGGACTTCGGGGGACAGATACGCAGTATTTT.

V gene TRBV20-1 combines with J gene TRBJ2-7; 9 bases agree with TRBD1. This CDR3 contains 14 residues. CDR1 DFQATT and CDR2 SNEGSKA come from the germline V gene (reference sequence). The ends lost 0 bases at V and 5 bases at J; junction bases unmatched: 5. CDR3 nucleotides: TGCAGTGCTAGAGATGGGGGACAGGGTGACGAGCAGTACGTC. It translates to CSARDGGQGDEQYV.

This clonotype was picked up a small number of times. The V gene is TRBV6-2 or TRBV6-3, the J gene TRBJ2-5, with D hard to call. CDR3 size: 16 residues. Germline assignment: CDR1 MNHEY and CDR2 SVGEGT. Trimming took off 2 bases at V and 5 bases at J, with 18 bases between the two ends. The CDR3 sequence: CASSYGFSTRWETQYF. DNA of the CDR3: TGTGCCAGCAGTTACGGTTTCTCTACCCGATGGGAGACCCAGTACTTC.

With regard to this clonotype: A clone one base away is much larger, so this may be a read error. The chain employs TRBV5-1 and TRBJ2-7, with a weak D call TRBD1 (6 bases). CDR1 is SGHRS and CDR2 is YFSETQ in the germline V gene. The CDR3 is 14 residues long. CDR3 DNA: TGCGCCAGCAGCTTGGGTCAGGGGCTAAACGAGCAGTGCTTC. This encodes CASSLGQGLNEQCF.

This clonotype turned up a few times. The gene calls are TRBV4-3 and TRBJ1-1; 8 positions agree with TRBD1. The germline gives CDR1 LGHNA, CDR2 YSLEER. The CDR3 covers 14 residues. V lost 2 bases, J lost 10 bases, and 9 bases stayed unmatched. The chain's CDR3 is CASSQSDRVVGAFF. The CDR3 DNA follows: TGCGCCAGCAGCCAATCGGACAGGGTAGTTGGAGCTTTCTTT.

The chain employs TRBV7-2 and TRBJ2-7; 9 bases match TRBD2. Per the germline V gene, CDR1 is SGHTA and CDR2 is FQGNSA. Germline trimming cut 3 bases from V and 4 bases from J; bases unmatched to any gene: 7. The CDR3 loop spans 15 amino acids. CDR3 coding DNA: TGTGCCAGCAGCTTTCGGCGGGGGGGCCAGTACGAGCAGTACTTC. Translating gives CASSFRRGGQYEQYF.

This clonotype was counted only a few times. The chain joins TRBV12-3 or TRBV12-4 to TRBJ1-5; the D is unclear. The V end lost 3 bases, the J end lost 4 bases, and 4 bases lay between the germline ends. There are 12 residues in the CDR3. The CDR3 DNA is TGTGCCAGCAGTTTGATGAATCAGCCCCAGCATTTT. It yields the protein CASSLMNQPQHF.

This clonotype appeared a few times. Written as DNA, the CDR3 is TGTGCCAGTAGTATCGACACCGGGACAAGCTATGGCTACACCTTC. Translation gives CASSIDTGTSYGYTF. The V gene is TRBV19, the J gene TRBJ1-2; D may be TRBD1 (6 bases). The CDR3 has 15 amino acids. The germline V gene encodes CDR1 LNHDA and CDR2 SQIVND (reference sequence). With 3 bases removed from V and 4 bases from J, the gap between germline ends came to 15 bases.

J is TRBJ2-7 and V is TRBV6-2 or TRBV6-3, with D perhaps being TRBD1 or TRBD2 (5 bases each). Germline assignment: CDR1 MNHEY and CDR2 SVGEGT. The CDR3 sequence is 13 residues long. The ends were cut back, 7 bases at V and 2 bases at J, with 12 bases in the middle. CDR3 sequence: CASKRDEPYEQYV. CDR3 in DNA: TGTGCCAGCAAAAGGGACGAACCCTACGAGCAGTACGTC.

This clonotype has at least ten counts. The genes are TRBV2 and TRBJ2-3, with 7 bases fitting TRBD1. The CDR3 has 17 amino acids. Germline V gene data show CDR1 as SNHLY and CDR2 as FYNNEI. J was trimmed by 6 bases and V by 7 bases; bases with no gene match: 19. The CDR3 DNA sequence: TGTGCCAGCACCCCGGCATTGGGGACAGTGTGGTCGGATACGCAGTATTTT. Encoded protein: CASTPALGTVWSDTQYF. The full variable domain, rest sourced from reference TRBV2 and TRBJ2-3, is EPEVTQTPSHQVTQMGQEVILRCVPISNHLYFYWYRQILGQKVEFLVSFYNNEISEKSEIFDDQFSVERPDGSNFTLKIRSTKLEDSAMYFCASTPALGTVWSDTQYFGPGTRLTVL.

The sample holds many counts of this clonotype. CDR3: CASSLQGVNEAFF. CDR3 nucleotides: TGTGCCAGCAGCTTGCAGGGGGTAAATGAAGCTTTCTTT. The V call is TRBV7-8, the J call TRBJ1-1, with 7 bases matching TRBD1. The germline V gene has CDR1 SGHVS and CDR2 FQNEAQ. CDR3 length equals 13 residues. After removal of 3 bases from V and 7 bases from J, the junction contained 5 bases not matched to a gene. The variable domain in full, completed from reference TRBV7-8 and TRBJ1-1, reads GAGVSQSPRYKVAKRGQDVALRCDPISGHVSLFWYQQALGQGPEFLTYFQNEAQLDKSGLPSDRFFAERPEGSVSTLKIQRTQQEDSAVYLCASSLQGVNEAFFGQGTRLTVV.

This clonotype was seen ten or more times. The rearrangement links TRBV5-6 to TRBJ1-6; D possibly corresponds to TRBD1 (6 bases). Germline lookup yields CDR1 SGHDT and CDR2 YYEEEE. This CDR3 comprises 18 residues. Trimming took off 0 bases at V and 0 bases at J, with 13 bases between the two ends. For the CDR3, the DNA is TGTGCCAGCAGCTTGGGCAGGGGCCCTAGCTCCTATAATTCACCCCTCCACTTT. Protein: CASSLGRGPSSYNSPLHF.

This clonotype was counted a few times. J is TRBJ1-2 and V is TRBV5-1; D unclear. Germline lookup yields CDR1 SGHRS and CDR2 YFSETQ. The CDR3 runs 13 residues. Trimming removed 1 base at V and 8 bases at J, with 12 bases between. The CDR3 DNA is TGCGCCAGCAGCTTGCGTACTGCTGGGGGCTACACCTTC. It translates to CASSLRTAGGYTF. Supplemented by reference TRBV5-1 and TRBJ1-2, the full variable domain reads KAGVTQTPRYLIKTRGQQVTLSCSPISGHRSVSWYQQTPGQGLQFLFEYFSETQRNKGNFPGRFSGRQFSNSRSEMNVSTLELGDSALYLCASSLRTAGGYTFGSGTRLTVV.